This TCR beta chain was recovered during a study of T cell repertoires in cytomegalovirus infection (dated by TCRdb to 2018 to 2020). Some background on the complete study: Donor HLA type was relevant to the analysis, as public TCR beta signatures indicated carriage of CMV infection together with the matching HLA type.

This clonotype was counted at least ten times. This receptor's antigen is unknown. Per-base qualities were not stored, and no clone one base away is much larger. Sequencer: Illumina HiSeq 1500. TCRdb reran the public reads through fastp at Q25 and MiXCR, keeping productive beta chains. Rows with one shared CDR3 protein collapse into an entry with the most common genes and DNA. For this sample the table gives approximately 500,000 distinct CDR3 sequences, of which about 15% were detected only once. The ten largest account for around 25% of the sample. The CDR3 runs 11 residues from the cysteine to the phenylalanine. This entry keeps only the CDR3 DNA: 33 bases, framed from base 1. V lost 1 base and J lost 5 bases; the stretch between them is 2 bases long. The germline V gene gives CDR1 as SGHVS and CDR2 as FQNEAQ. Findings and caveats that apply to the study as a whole: In both this cohort and an independent roughly 400-donor cohort, the cumulative frequency of public TCR beta family members distinguished carriers of CMV infection plus the relevant HLA type. The ex vivo response was dominated by HLA-C-restricted CMV-specific TCR beta clonotypes, and the single most frequent clonotype in two of eight donors was supplied by these HLA-C-restricted clonotypes.

The source of this sequence is a human donor in good health (CMV status not recorded). Some clones in this sample may be carry-over from other donors' samples. The sample was CD8+ T cells from PBMCs. The chain joins TRBV7-8 to TRBJ1-1; the D segment cannot be called with confidence. The CDR3 in this case is CASSLETEAFF. The DNA is as follows: TGTGCCAGCAGCTTAGAGACTGAAGCTTTCTTT.